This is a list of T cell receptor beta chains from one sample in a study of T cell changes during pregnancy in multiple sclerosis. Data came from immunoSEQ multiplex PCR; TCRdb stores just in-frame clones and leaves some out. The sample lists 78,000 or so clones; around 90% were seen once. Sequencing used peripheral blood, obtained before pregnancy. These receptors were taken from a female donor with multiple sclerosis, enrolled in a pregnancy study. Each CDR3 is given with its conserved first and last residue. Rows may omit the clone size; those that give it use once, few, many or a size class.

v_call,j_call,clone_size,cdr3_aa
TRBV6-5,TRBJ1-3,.,CASRTGGSSGNTIYF
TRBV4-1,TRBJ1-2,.,CASSQGLGFTYGYTF
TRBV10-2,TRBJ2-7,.,CASSEGDRPHEQYF
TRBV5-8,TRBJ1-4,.,CASSFGGKANEKLFF
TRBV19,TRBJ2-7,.,CASSTPPDEQYF
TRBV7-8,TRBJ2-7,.,CASSPGTGRAEQYF
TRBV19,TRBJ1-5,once,CASSITGQTNQPQHF
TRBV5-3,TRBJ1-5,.,CARSTGDNQPQHF
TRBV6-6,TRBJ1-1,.,CASNKQGPNTEAFF
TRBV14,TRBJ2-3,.,CASSQAQGIDTQYF
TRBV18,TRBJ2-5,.,CASSADEEETQYF
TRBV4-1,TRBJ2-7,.,CASSQDFAGGSDEQYF
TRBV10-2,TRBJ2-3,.,CASSESGTSGGATDTQYF
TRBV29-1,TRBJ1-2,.,CSVDSDRTNYGYTF
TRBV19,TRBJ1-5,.,CASTNGRLGQGTQPQHF
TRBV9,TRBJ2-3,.,CASSVDSGDTDTQYF
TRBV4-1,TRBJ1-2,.,CASSQASSVLPNYGYTF
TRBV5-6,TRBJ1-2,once,CASSLEAEGPKGYTF
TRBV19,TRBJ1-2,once,CASSRRQDSPDYGYTF
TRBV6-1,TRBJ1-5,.,CASKLRQGNQPQHF
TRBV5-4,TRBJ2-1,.,CASSLDNEQFF
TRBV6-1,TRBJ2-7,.,CASSGFDSPRQYF
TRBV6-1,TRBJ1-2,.,CASSEIGHSPTNYGYTF
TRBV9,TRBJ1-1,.,CASSVLDTGAFF
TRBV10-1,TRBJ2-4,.,CASISRAKNIQYF
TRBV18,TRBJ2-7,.,CASSPPQGSSYEQYF
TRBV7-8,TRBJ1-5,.,CASSSMAGSNQPQHF
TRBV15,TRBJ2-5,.,CATSSRGQETQYF
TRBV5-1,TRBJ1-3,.,CASSLQGLGGNTIYF
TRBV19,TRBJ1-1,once,CASSIDLTYTEAFF
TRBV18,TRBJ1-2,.,CASSSLGDGYTF
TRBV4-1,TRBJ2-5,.,CASSQEISGRIQETQYF
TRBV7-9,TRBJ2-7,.,CASSLARYEQYF
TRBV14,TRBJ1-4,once,CASSHRGEKLFF
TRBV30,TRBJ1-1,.,CAWSGEAGAFF
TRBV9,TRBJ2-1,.,CASSAPRTSGQSYNEQFF
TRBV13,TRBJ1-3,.,CASSLAPRTSGNTIYF
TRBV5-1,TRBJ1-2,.,CASSVGDQGRVGYTF
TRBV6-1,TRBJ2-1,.,CASSEGTSGLWFF
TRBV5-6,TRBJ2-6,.,CASSLVSRGRSGANVLTF
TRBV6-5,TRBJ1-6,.,CASSYSDRVNSPLHF
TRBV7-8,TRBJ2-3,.,CASSFLLAGDFSTDTQYF
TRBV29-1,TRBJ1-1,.,CSVTKQGVAFF